What follows describes a single T cell receptor beta chain. Its antigen is undetermined. Trimming pared 7 bases from V and 7 bases from J, leaving 20 bases between. Germline values: CDR1 SGHVS, CDR2 FNYEAQ. CDR3 length equals 16 residues. The data were taken from a study of T cell responses to AZD1222 COVID-19 vaccine. Study outcomes and limitations: Seropositive at baseline were only 5 or 6 AZD1222 recipients. Unmutated variant regions reportedly attract nearly half of all spike-specific TCRs.

Second-dose timings of about 4 or about 12 weeks were pooled. Assay used: immunoSEQ multiplex PCR; TCRdb lists only in-frame clones, some missing. The table shows approximately 130,000 clones, with about 79% occurring only once. The V call is TRBV7-6, the J call TRBJ1-6; D possibly corresponds to TRBD1 (6 bases). The specimen comprised peripheral blood, sampled 28 days after the second AZD1222 dose. The clonotype was recovered from an adult who received the AZD1222 COVID-19 vaccine. The DNA for the CDR3 is TGTGCCAGCAAGAAAACGGGGGCAGATACGAATTCACCCCTCCACTTT. Its translation: CASKKTGADTNSPLHF.